This T cell receptor (beta chain) derives from a study of CD8+ T cells in alopecia areata. Study-wide background: Each of the treated patients was given oral tofacitinib, 5 to 10 mg twice daily, for moderate-to-severe alopecia areata. Patients took tofacitinib for 6 to 18 months, followed by 6 drug-free months.

RNA, once extracted, was reverse transcribed into cDNA for use as the sequencing template. This table comes from immunoSEQ multiplex PCR, and its TCRdb copy is limited to in-frame clones, with some not included. The sample carries 250,000 or so clones, roughly two thirds recorded once. Peripheral blood and lesional scalp punch biopsies came from alopecia areata patients. Concerning this clone itself: Its target is unknown.

Broader study findings: Against the mouse data, patients shared TCRs less clearly, possibly for HLA reasons.

The specimen comprised CD4+ T cells sorted from blood, sampled at week 0. This clonotype was obtained from a human donor with alopecia areata.

The chain's CDR3 is CASSLVGERYNEQFF. The CDR3 DNA reads as TGCGCCAGCAGCTTGGTAGGGGAGAGGTACAATGAGCAGTTCTTC. J is TRBJ2-1 and V is TRBV5-1, with D perhaps matching TRBD1 or TRBD2 (5 bases each). The CDR3 is 15 residues long. The germline V gene encodes CDR1 SGHRS and CDR2 YFSETQ. V lost 0 bases to trimming and J lost 4 bases, with 11 bases between them.